This entry lists 15 T cell receptor beta chains sequenced from one sample in a study of STAT5B mutations in CD4+ large granular lymphocyte leukemia. Some clones are missing from TCRdb's copy, which holds only in-frame ones; the method was immunoSEQ multiplex PCR. The table lists fewer than 45,000 clones, approximately 84% of them singletons, with 0.35% in the top ten. Material: CD4+ T cells from blood buffy coats. Every receptor here comes from a human donor in good health.

The CDR3 region has the DNA TGTGCCAGCAGTGAGGGGGGATCCCGCTATGGCTACACCTTC. Its translation is CASSEGGSRYGYTF. The chain combines TRBV25-1 with TRBJ1-2; D is perhaps TRBD1 (5 bases). Germline V gives CDR1 MGHDK, CDR2 SYGVNS. The CDR3 runs to 14 residues. Trimming left V 3 bases short and J 4 bases short, with 12 bases between.

This chain uses TRBV5-6 with TRBJ2-7; D might be TRBD1 (6 bases). Germline CDR1 SGHDT, CDR2 YYEEEE. CDR3 length: 12 residues. Trimming pared 4 bases from V and 2 bases from J, leaving 7 bases between. CDR3 bases: TGTGCCAGCAGCAGGGACACCTACGAGCAGTACTTC. This gives the protein CASSRDTYEQYF.

This clone was observed a few times. The chain joins TRBV30 to TRBJ1-5; TRBD1 matches 9 bases. The CDR3 covers 15 residues. V gave up 0 bases and J gave up 7 bases; unmatched junction bases: 7. CDR1 and CDR2 from the germline V gene are GTSNPN and SVGIG (reference sequence). For the CDR3, the DNA is TGTGCCTGGAGTGTAGGGACAGGGTTATGGCAGCCCCAGCATTTT. It is translated as CAWSVGTGLWQPQHF.

The V call is TRBV19, the J call TRBJ2-2, with a possible D match to TRBD2 (5 bases). Trimming stripped 6 bases from V and 5 bases from J, with 10 bases between. CDR1 is LNHDA and CDR2 is SQIVND in the germline V gene (reference sequence). CDR3 length equals 13 residues. CDR3 nucleotide sequence: TGTGCCAGTAGCCCCACGGGGACCGGGGAGCTGTTTTTT. Its translation: CASSPTGTGELFF.

This chain uses TRBV10-3 with TRBJ1-4; D not certain. V was shortened by 2 bases and J by 8 bases, with 9 bases between the two germline ends. There are 13 residues in the CDR3. CDR1 and CDR2 from the germline V gene are ENHRY and SYGVKD. The DNA of the CDR3 is TGTGCCATCAGTGAGGACGGCGGGGAAAAACTGTTTTTT. This encodes CAISEDGGEKLFF.

The rearrangement links TRBV5-1 to TRBJ1-4; D perhaps matches TRBD1 (5 bases). V was clipped by 1 base and J by 4 bases, with 8 bases between them. Germline values: CDR1 SGHRS, CDR2 YFSETQ. There are 14 residues in the CDR3. The CDR3: CASSLRRGNEKLFF. CDR3 nucleotide sequence: TGCGCCAGCAGCTTGCGTAGGGGTAATGAAAAACTGTTTTTT.

The chain is built from TRBV4-3 and TRBJ1-3; 8 nucleotides align to TRBD1. CDR1 and CDR2 (germline): LGHNA, YSLEER. The CDR3 is 16 amino acids. The junction had 3 bases not matched to a gene; V was cut back by 0 bases and J by 2 bases. CDR3 residues: CASSQEMDRAGNTIYF. The CDR3 DNA is TGCGCCAGCAGCCAAGAGATGGACAGGGCTGGAAACACCATATATTTT.

The J gene is TRBJ2-3, the V gene TRBV6-5; TRBD1 agrees at 7 bases. V dropped 6 bases and J dropped 3; count of bases not matched to a gene: 6. Germline loops: CDR1 MNHEY, CDR2 SVGAGI. The CDR3 spans 14 residues. In DNA, the CDR3 is TGTGCCAGCAGCGACAGGGTTGTGACAGATACGCAGTATTTT. It yields the protein CASSDRVVTDTQYF.

The chain links TRBV5-1 to TRBJ2-5, with a possible D match to TRBD2 (6 bases). Germline CDR1 is SGHRS and CDR2 is YFSETQ. V lost 4 bases to trimming and J lost 3 bases, with 13 bases between them. There are 14 residues in the CDR3. CDR3 coding DNA: TGCGCCAGCAGCCCCGATAGCGGAAAAGAGACCCAGTACTTC. The encoded protein is CASSPDSGKETQYF. The full variable domain, with the rest looked up from reference TRBV5-1 and TRBJ2-5, is KAGVTQTPRYLIKTRGQQVTLSCSPISGHRSVSWYQQTPGQGLQFLFEYFSETQRNKGNFPGRFSGRQFSNSRSEMNVSTLELGDSALYLCASSPDSGKETQYFGPGTRLLVL.

The rearrangement links TRBV7-2 to TRBJ2-7, with 11 bases that match TRBD2. The CDR3 is 14 residues long. V gave up 2 bases and J gave up 6 bases; unmatched junction bases: 3. Germline CDR1 SGHTA, CDR2 FQGNSA. The chain's CDR3 is CASSLNSGGAEQYF. CDR3 DNA: TGTGCCAGCAGCTTAAATAGCGGGGGGGCCGAGCAGTACTTC.

J is TRBJ1-5 and V is TRBV25-1; D unclear. This CDR3 is 13 amino acids long. Trimming pared 4 bases from V and 7 bases from J, leaving 11 bases between. Germline CDR1 MGHDK, CDR2 SYGVNS. CDR3: CASSGSGDQPQHF. As DNA, the CDR3 is TGTGCCAGCAGTGGATCCGGTGACCAGCCCCAGCATTTT.

V and J are TRBV4-1 and TRBJ1-1; D possibly corresponds to TRBD1 (5 bases). The V gene's germline CDR1 is MGHRA and CDR2 YSYEKL. The ends were cut back, 1 base at V and 4 bases at J, with 10 bases in the middle. This CDR3 comprises 14 residues. The CDR3 loop is CASSQAGGTTEAFF. DNA of the CDR3: TGCGCCAGCAGCCAAGCCGGGGGGACCACTGAAGCTTTCTTT.

The chain links TRBV11-3 to TRBJ2-7; D unclear. Trimming stripped 5 bases from V and 5 bases from J, with 13 bases between. This CDR3 contains 13 residues. The germline V gene encodes CDR1 SGHNT and CDR2 YENEEA. CDR3 loop: CASSPSAGDEQYF. The CDR3 region has the DNA TGTGCCAGCAGCCCCTCGGCAGGTGACGAGCAGTACTTC.

The chain employs TRBV10-3 and TRBJ1-1, with 7 bases identical to TRBD1. There are 14 residues in the CDR3. The junction had 4 bases not matched to a gene; V was cut back by 4 bases and J by 2 bases. Germline-derived CDR1 and CDR2 are ENHRY and SYGVKD. CDR3 protein: CAISVAGGNTEAFF. DNA for the CDR3: TGTGCCATCAGTGTGGCAGGGGGAAACACTGAAGCTTTCTTT.

A single count supports this clone. This chain joins TRBV6-5 and TRBJ1-6; no reliable D call. CDR1 is MNHEY and CDR2 is SVGAGI in the germline V gene. This CDR3 has 13 residues. Deletions cut 5 bases from V and 10 bases from J, with 12 bases between. The CDR3 is CASSTGLSSPLHF. CDR3 bases: TGTGCCAGCAGTACTGGACTCAGCTCACCCCTCCACTTT.